These 20 T cell receptor beta chains were sequenced from one sample in a study of PD-1 blockade in classical Hodgkin lymphoma. Following autologous stem cell transplantation, relapse occurred in every patient, and exposure to brentuximab vedotin varied. TCRdb keeps only in-frame clones here, not all; method: immunoSEQ multiplex PCR. The table has about 58,000 clones, around 90% seen once. The material was peripheral blood mononuclear cells (PBMCs), obtained before the second cycle of nivolumab. The receptors were sampled from a human donor with classical Hodgkin lymphoma.

This clone was seen once. For the CDR3, the DNA is TGTGACCCTGGAGGGGGAAACACTGAAGCTTTCTTT. It codes for CDPGGGNTEAFF. The rearrangement links TRBV28 to TRBJ1-1, with D perhaps TRBD1 (6 bases). The length of the CDR3 is 12 residues. The germline CDR1 and CDR2 sequences are MDHEN and SYDVKM.

J is TRBJ1-2 and V is TRBV6-1, with a weak D call TRBD1 (5 bases). This CDR3 has 14 amino acids. In germline, CDR1 is MNHNS, CDR2 SASEGT. The germline V and J ends were trimmed by 3 bases and 2 bases, with 10 bases remaining between them. The CDR3 here is CASSDSPGNYGYTF. CDR3 bases: TGTGCCAGCAGTGATAGTCCAGGGAACTATGGCTACACCTTC.

J is TRBJ2-3 and V is TRBV7-3, with a possible D match to TRBD2 (5 bases). V lost 2 bases, J lost 0 bases, and 12 bases lay in between. CDR1 and CDR2 from the germline V gene are SGHTA and FQGTGA. The CDR3 contains 16 residues. This CDR3 is CASSLGSRGSTDTQYF. CDR3 nucleotide sequence: TGTGCCAGCAGCTTAGGGTCTCGGGGTAGCACAGATACGCAGTATTTT.

The rearrangement joins TRBV11-3 to TRBJ1-6; D not certain. This CDR3 has 13 residues. Germline CDR1 is SGHNT and CDR2 is YENEEA. Between the trimmed V and J ends, which lost 3 bases and 10 bases, there was a span of 10 bases. The CDR3 nucleotides read TGTGCCAGCAGCTTGGGGTTAGGCTCACCCCTCCACTTT. Encoded protein: CASSLGLGSPLHF.

The chain joins TRBV10-3 to TRBJ1-5; D ambiguous. Germline lookup yields CDR1 ENHRY and CDR2 SYGVKD. Trimming took 3 bases from V and 1 from J, leaving 13 bases between them. There are 16 residues in the CDR3. CDR3 residues: CAISEREGGSNQPQHF. CDR3 sequence (DNA): TGTGCCATCAGTGAACGGGAGGGAGGAAGCAATCAGCCCCAGCATTTT.

The chain uses TRBV7-8 and TRBJ1-6; TRBD1 might be the D (5 bases). Germline assignment: CDR1 SGHVS and CDR2 FQNEAQ. V was cut by 6 bases and J by 5 bases, with 14 bases left in between. This CDR3 spans 15 amino acids. The CDR3 sequence: CASRTGTENNSPLHF. CDR3 DNA sequence: TGTGCCAGCAGGACGGGGACGGAAAATAATTCACCCCTCCACTTT.

This chain uses TRBV6-4 with TRBJ1-6; D is uncertain. CDR3 size: 14 residues. The V end lost 2 bases, the J end lost 7 bases, and 9 bases lay between the germline ends. Germline V gene sequence: CDR1 MRHNA, CDR2 SNTAGT. DNA for the CDR3: TGTGCCAGCAGTGACCTCCTTTGGAATTCACCCCTCCACTTT. Its translation: CASSDLLWNSPLHF.

The chain combines TRBV19 with TRBJ2-7, with 7 nucleotides matching TRBD1. Germline trimming cut 3 bases from V and 1 base from J; bases unmatched to any gene: 3. The CDR3 is made up of 14 amino acids. Germline V gene sequence: CDR1 LNHDA, CDR2 SQIVND (reference sequence). CDR3 loop: CASSIRTGSYEQYF. In DNA form, the CDR3 reads TGTGCCAGTAGTATTCGGACAGGATCCTACGAGCAGTACTTC. Filled out from reference TRBV19 and TRBJ2-7, the complete variable domain reads DGGITQSPKYLFRKEGQNVTLSCEQNLNHDAMYWYRQDPGQGLRLIYYSQIVNDFQKGDIAEGYSVSREKKESFPLTVTSAQKNPTAFYLCASSIRTGSYEQYFGPGTRLTVT.

This chain connects TRBV18 to TRBJ1-5; tentatively, D is TRBD1 (5 bases). CDR1 is KGHSH and CDR2 is LQKENI in the germline V gene. The CDR3 is made up of 15 amino acids. V gave up 6 bases and J gave up 0 bases, with 12 bases separating them. The CDR3 region is CASSPEGISNQPQHF. The CDR3 nucleotides read TGTGCCAGCTCTCCAGAGGGGATTAGCAATCAGCCCCAGCATTTT.

CDR3: CASSLLGSDTGELFF. CDR3 DNA sequence: TGCGCCAGCAGCCTTTTGGGTTCCGACACCGGGGAGCTGTTTTTT. The chain employs TRBV5-1 and TRBJ2-2; unclear D gene. The germline V gene encodes CDR1 SGHRS and CDR2 YFSETQ. CDR3 length: 15 amino acids. V was shortened by 4 bases and J by 3 bases, with 13 bases between the two germline ends. Variable domain in full (rest from reference TRBV5-1 and TRBJ2-2): KAGVTQTPRYLIKTRGQQVTLSCSPISGHRSVSWYQQTPGQGLQFLFEYFSETQRNKGNFPGRFSGRQFSNSRSEMNVSTLELGDSALYLCASSLLGSDTGELFFGEGSRLTVL.

The gene calls are TRBV7-8 and TRBJ2-2, with 8 bases aligning to TRBD1. Germline V gives CDR1 SGHVS, CDR2 FQNEAQ. The CDR3 runs to 16 residues. Germline trimming cut 3 bases from V and 4 bases from J; bases unmatched to any gene: 7. CDR3 sequence (DNA): TGTGCCAGCAGCTTTTGGCAGGGGGCTCTCACCGGGGAGCTGTTTTTT. Translated, it gives CASSFWQGALTGELFF.

The chain carries TRBV5-1 and TRBJ2-4, with unresolved D. Germline V gives CDR1 SGHRS, CDR2 YFSETQ. This CDR3 contains 16 residues. Trimming took 0 bases from V and 0 from J, leaving 10 bases between them. The CDR3 DNA sequence: TGCGCCAGCAGCTTGGTAGGAGAACTAGCCAAAAACATTCAGTACTTC. Its protein is CASSLVGELAKNIQYF. Combining the CDR3 with reference TRBV5-1 and TRBJ2-4 gives the whole variable domain KAGVTQTPRYLIKTRGQQVTLSCSPISGHRSVSWYQQTPGQGLQFLFEYFSETQRNKGNFPGRFSGRQFSNSRSEMNVSTLELGDSALYLCASSLVGELAKNIQYFGAGTRLSVL.

The CDR3 bases are TGCGCCAGCACCCATGGGAGGGGGCATGGGAACACTGAAGCTTTCTTT. It encodes CASTHGRGHGNTEAFF. The J gene is TRBJ1-1, the V gene TRBV5-1, with 7 bases aligning to TRBD1. Germline CDR1 SGHRS, CDR2 YFSETQ. The CDR3 has 16 residues. V was pared by 6 bases and J by 1 base, with 12 bases of the junction left unmatched.

The CDR3 DNA reads as TGCGCCAGCAGCTCGTCCGGGACTCGTCTCAATGAGCAGTTCTTC. Translation: CASSSSGTRLNEQFF. The J gene is TRBJ2-1, the V gene TRBV5-1, with D possibly matching TRBD2 (6 bases). CDR1 SGHRS and CDR2 YFSETQ come from the germline V gene. Trimming removed 3 bases from V and 6 bases from J, with 16 bases in between. The CDR3 totals 15 residues.

This clone has just a few counts. The J gene is TRBJ1-2, the V gene TRBV7-9; 8 nucleotides agree with TRBD1. There are 13 residues in the CDR3. Looked up from germline, CDR1 is SEHNR and CDR2 is FQNEAQ (reference sequence). Trimming at V came to 5 bases and at J to 7 bases, leaving 6 bases not matched to a gene. CDR3 protein: CASSPRQGSGYTF. CDR3 DNA: TGTGCCAGCAGCCCGCGACAGGGGAGTGGCTACACCTTC.

The chain has TRBV5-1 and TRBJ1-6; 7 bases line up with TRBD1. CDR3 size: 14 residues. Germline V gives CDR1 SGHRS, CDR2 YFSETQ. The junction had 1 base not matched to a gene; V was cut back by 2 bases and J by 5 bases. CDR3 coding DNA: TGCGCCAGCAGCTTAGGACAGGATAATTCACCCCTCCACTTT. This encodes CASSLGQDNSPLHF.

V usage is TRBV28 and J usage is TRBJ1-2; 10 nucleotides align to TRBD1. The germline V gene has CDR1 MDHEN and CDR2 SYDVKM. This CDR3 region has 14 residues. V lost 6 bases and J lost 9; bases outside the gene matches: 10. CDR3 loop: CASSPGQGIDRYTF. CDR3 nucleotides: TGTGCCAGCAGCCCGGGACAGGGGATTGATCGCTACACCTTC.

The chain is built from TRBV6-5 and TRBJ1-1; D is unclear. The CDR3 consists of 13 residues. The germline gives CDR1 MNHEY, CDR2 SVGAGI. V dropped 6 bases and J dropped 4 bases, with 12 bases sitting between them. CDR3: CASRLTRVTEAFF. The CDR3 region has the DNA TGTGCCAGCAGGTTGACGAGGGTCACTGAAGCTTTCTTT.

The V gene is TRBV5-1, the J gene TRBJ2-2, with D possibly matching TRBD1 (5 bases). Germline-derived CDR1 and CDR2 are SGHRS and YFSETQ. V was cut by 2 bases and J by 6 bases, with 8 bases left in between. The CDR3 runs 13 residues. This CDR3 is CASSLGVPGELFF. The CDR3 coding sequence is TGCGCCAGCAGCTTAGGGGTTCCCGGGGAGCTGTTTTTT.

This sequence joins TRBV5-6 and TRBJ2-5; D tentatively fits TRBD1 or TRBD2 (5 bases each). The germline V gene encodes CDR1 SGHDT and CDR2 YYEEEE. The ends were cut back, 3 bases at V and 3 bases at J, with 12 bases in the middle. The CDR3 runs 14 residues. The CDR3 region is CASSSGTLEETQYF. The DNA for the CDR3 is TGTGCCAGCAGCTCCGGGACCCTAGAAGAGACCCAGTACTTC.